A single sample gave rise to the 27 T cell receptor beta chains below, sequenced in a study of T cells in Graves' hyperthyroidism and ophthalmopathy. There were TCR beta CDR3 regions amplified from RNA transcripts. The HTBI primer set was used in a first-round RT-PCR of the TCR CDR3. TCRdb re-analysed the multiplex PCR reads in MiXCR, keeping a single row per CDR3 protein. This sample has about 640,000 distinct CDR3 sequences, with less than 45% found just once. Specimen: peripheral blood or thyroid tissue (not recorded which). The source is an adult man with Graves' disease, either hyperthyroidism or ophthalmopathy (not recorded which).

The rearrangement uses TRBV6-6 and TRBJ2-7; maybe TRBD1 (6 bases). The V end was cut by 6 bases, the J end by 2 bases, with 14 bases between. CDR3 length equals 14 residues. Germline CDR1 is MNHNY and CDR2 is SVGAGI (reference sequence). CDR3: CASRDRQVAYEQYF. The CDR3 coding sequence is TGTGCCAGCAGGGACCGACAGGTTGCCTACGAGCAGTACTTC.

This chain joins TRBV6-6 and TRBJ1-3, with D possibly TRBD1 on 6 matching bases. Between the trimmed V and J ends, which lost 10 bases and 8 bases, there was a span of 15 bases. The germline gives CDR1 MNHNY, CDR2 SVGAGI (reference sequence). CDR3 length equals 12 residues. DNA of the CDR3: TGTGCCACCTATCACAGGGCGGACACCATATATTTT. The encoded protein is CATYHRADTIYF.

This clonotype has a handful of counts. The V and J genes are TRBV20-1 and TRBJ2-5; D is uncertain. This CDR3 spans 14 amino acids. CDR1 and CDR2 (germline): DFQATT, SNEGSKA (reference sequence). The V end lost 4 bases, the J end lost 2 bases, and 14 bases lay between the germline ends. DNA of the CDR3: TGCAGTGCTACCCCTGCAGCTAATCAAGAGACCCAGTACTTC. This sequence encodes CSATPAANQETQYF.

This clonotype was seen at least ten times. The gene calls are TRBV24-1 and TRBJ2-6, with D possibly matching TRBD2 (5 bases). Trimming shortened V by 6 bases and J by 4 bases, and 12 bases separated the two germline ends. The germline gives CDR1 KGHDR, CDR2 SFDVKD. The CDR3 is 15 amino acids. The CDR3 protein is CATSYRGAGANVLTF. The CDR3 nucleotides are TGTGCCACCAGTTACCGGGGTGCCGGGGCCAACGTCCTGACTTTC.

The CDR3 DNA reads as TGTGCCAGCAGCTTGACTAGCGGGACCCAAGAGACCCAGTACTTC. This sequence encodes CASSLTSGTQETQYF. The chain recombines TRBV5-8 with TRBJ2-5; 10 nucleotides agree with TRBD2. Unmatched junction bases numbered 1, after V lost 1 base and J lost 1 base. The CDR3 is 15 residues long. CDR1 and CDR2 (germline): SGHTS, YDEGEE.

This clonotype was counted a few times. CDR3 in amino acids: CASSWGLTQPQHF. DNA of the CDR3: TGTGCCAGCAGTTGGGGCCTGACTCAGCCCCAGCATTTT. The chain is built from TRBV12-3 or TRBV12-4 and TRBJ1-5; TRBD1 might be the D (5 bases). This CDR3 has 13 amino acids. V lost 4 bases and J lost 6, with 10 bases in between.

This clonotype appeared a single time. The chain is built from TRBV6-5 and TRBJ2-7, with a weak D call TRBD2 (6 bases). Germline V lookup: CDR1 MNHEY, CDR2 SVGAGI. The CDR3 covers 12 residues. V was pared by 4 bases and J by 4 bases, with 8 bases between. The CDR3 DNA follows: TGTGCCAGCAGTTGGGCGGGATACGAGCAGTACTTC. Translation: CASSWAGYEQYF.

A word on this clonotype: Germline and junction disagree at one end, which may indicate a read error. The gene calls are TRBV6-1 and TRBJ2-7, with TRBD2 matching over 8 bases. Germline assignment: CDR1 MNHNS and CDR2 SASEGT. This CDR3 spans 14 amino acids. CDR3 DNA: TGTGCCAACAGTTACGGGACTAGAGCCTACGAGCAGTACTTC. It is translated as CANSYGTRAYEQYF.

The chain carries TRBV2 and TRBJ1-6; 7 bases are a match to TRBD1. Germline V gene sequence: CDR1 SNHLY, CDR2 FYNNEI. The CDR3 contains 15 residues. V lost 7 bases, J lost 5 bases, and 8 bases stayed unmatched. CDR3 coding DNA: TGTGCCAGCAAAACAGAACAGGGGAATAATTCACCCCTCCACTTT. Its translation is CASKTEQGNNSPLHF.

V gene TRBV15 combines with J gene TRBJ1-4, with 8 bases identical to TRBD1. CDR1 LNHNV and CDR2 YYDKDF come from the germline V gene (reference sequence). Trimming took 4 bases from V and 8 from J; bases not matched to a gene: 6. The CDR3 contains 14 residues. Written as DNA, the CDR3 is TGTGCCACCAGCACGGGACAGGTGGGCGAAAAACTGTTTTTT. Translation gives CATSTGQVGEKLFF.

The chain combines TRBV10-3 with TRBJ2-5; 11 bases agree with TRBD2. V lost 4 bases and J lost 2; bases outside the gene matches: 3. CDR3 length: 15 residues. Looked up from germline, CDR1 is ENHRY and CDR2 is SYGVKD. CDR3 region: CAISAASGGQETQYF. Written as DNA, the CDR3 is TGTGCCATCAGTGCGGCTAGCGGGGGGCAAGAGACCCAGTACTTC.

This chain's CDR3 is CAISQGTDSGNTIYF. In nucleotides, the CDR3 is TGTGCCATCTCACAGGGGACCGACTCTGGAAACACCATATATTTT. The V and J genes are TRBV10-3 and TRBJ1-3, with 7 bases fitting TRBD1. The CDR3 runs 15 residues. Germline CDR1 reads ENHRY; CDR2 reads SYGVKD. With 8 bases clipped from V and 0 bases from J, the junction kept 7 bases outside the gene matches.

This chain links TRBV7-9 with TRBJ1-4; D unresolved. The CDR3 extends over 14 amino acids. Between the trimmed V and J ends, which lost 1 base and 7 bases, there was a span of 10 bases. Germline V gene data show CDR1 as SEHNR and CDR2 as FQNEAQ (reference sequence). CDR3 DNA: TGTGCCAGCAGCTTAGGGGCGTATGGTGAAAAACTGTTTTTT. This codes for CASSLGAYGEKLFF.

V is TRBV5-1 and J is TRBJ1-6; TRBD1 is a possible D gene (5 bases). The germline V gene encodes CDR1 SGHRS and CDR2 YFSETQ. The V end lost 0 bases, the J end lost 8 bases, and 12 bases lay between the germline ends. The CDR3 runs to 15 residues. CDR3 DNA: TGCGCCAGCAGCTTGGTAGGTCCGGGGGATTCACCCCTCCACTTT. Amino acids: CASSLVGPGDSPLHF.

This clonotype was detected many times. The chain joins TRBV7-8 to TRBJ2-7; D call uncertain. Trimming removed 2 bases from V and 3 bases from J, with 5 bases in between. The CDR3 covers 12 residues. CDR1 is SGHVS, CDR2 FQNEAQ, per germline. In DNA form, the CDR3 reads TGTGCCAGCAGCTTAAGGAACTACGAGCAGTACTTC. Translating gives CASSLRNYEQYF.

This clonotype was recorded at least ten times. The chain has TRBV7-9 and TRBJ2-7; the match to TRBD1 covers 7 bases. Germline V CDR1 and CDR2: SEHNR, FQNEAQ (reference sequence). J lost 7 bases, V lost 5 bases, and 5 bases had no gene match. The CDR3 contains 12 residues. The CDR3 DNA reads TGTGCCAGCAGCCTACAGGGGTGGGAGCAGTACTTC. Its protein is CASSLQGWEQYF.

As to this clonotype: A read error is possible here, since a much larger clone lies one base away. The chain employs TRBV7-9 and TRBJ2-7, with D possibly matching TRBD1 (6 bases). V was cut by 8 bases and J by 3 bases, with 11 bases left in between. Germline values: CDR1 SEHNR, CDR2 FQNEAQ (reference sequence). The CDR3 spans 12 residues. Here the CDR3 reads CASGVGGYEQYF. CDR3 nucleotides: TGTGCCAGCGGTGTAGGGGGCTACGAGCAGTACTTC.

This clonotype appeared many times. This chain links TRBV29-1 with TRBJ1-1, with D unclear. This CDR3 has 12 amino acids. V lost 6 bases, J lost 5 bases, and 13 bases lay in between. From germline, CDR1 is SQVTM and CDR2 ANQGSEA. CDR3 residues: CSVGIRGTEAFF. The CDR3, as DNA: TGCAGCGTGGGGATCCGAGGAACTGAAGCTTTCTTT.

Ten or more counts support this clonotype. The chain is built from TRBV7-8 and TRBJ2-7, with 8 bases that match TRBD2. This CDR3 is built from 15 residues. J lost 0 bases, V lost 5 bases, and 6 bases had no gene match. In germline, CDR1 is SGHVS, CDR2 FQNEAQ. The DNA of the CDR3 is TGTGCCAGCAGCACCCAAAGCGGGAGCTCCTACGAGCAGTACTTC. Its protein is CASSTQSGSSYEQYF.

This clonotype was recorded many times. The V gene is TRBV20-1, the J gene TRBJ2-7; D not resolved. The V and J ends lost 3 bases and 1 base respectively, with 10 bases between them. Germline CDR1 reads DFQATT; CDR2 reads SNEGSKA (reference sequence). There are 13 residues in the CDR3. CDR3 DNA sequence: TGCAGTGCTAGGGTTGGCGGATCCTACGAGCAGTACTTC. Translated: CSARVGGSYEQYF.

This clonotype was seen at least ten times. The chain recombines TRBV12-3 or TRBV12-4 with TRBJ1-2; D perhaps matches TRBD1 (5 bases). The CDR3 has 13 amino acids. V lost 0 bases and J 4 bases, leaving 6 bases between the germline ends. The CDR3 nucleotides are TGTGCCAGCAGTTTAGCCAGGGTCTATGGCTACACCTTC. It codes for CASSLARVYGYTF.

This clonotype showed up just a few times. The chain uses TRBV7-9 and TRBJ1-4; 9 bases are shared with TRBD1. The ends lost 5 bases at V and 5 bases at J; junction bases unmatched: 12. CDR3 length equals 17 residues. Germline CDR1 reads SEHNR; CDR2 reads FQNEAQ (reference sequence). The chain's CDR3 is CASSQPGQGELNEKLFF. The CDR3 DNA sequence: TGTGCCAGCAGCCAACCGGGACAGGGAGAGCTGAATGAAAAACTGTTTTTT.

The CDR3 loop reads CASSAQTGDNQPQHF. The DNA of the CDR3 is TGTGCCAGCAGCGCACAGACAGGTGACAATCAGCCCCAGCATTTT. V and J are TRBV7-2 and TRBJ1-5, with a weak D call TRBD1 (6 bases). Germline assignment: CDR1 SGHTA and CDR2 FQGNSA. Between the trimmed V and J ends, which lost 5 bases and 3 bases, there was a span of 14 bases. This CDR3 has 15 amino acids.

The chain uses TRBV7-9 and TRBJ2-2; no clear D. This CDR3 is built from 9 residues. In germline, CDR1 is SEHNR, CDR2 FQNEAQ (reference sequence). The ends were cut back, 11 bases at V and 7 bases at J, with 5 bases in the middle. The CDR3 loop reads CALDGELFF. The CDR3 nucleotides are TGTGCCCTCGACGGGGAGCTGTTTTTT. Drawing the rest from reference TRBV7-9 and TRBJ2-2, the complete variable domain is DTGVSQNPRHKITKRGQNVTFRCDPISEHNRLYWYRQTLGQGPEFLTYFQNEAQLEKSRLLSDRFSAERPKGSFSTLEIQRTEQGDSAMYLCALDGELFFGEGSRLTVL.

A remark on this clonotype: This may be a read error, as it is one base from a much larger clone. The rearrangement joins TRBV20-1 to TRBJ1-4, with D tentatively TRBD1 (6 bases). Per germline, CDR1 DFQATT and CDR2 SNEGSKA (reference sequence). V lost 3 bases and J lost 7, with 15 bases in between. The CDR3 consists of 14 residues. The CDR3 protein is CSASGTGLFEKLFF. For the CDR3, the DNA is TGCAGTGCTAGTGGCACAGGGCTCTTTGAAAAACTGTTTTTT.

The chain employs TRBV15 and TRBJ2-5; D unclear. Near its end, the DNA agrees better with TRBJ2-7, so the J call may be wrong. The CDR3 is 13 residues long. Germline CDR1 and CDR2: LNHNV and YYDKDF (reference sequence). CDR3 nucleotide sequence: TGTGCCACCAGCAGTGCTAGAGCCGACGAGCAGTACTTC. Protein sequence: CATSSARADEQYF.

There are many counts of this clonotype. DNA for the CDR3: TGTGCCATAGGGACAGGGGGCGTTCAATCCTACGAGCAGTACTTC. It yields the protein CAIGTGGVQSYEQYF. V usage is TRBV10-3 and J usage is TRBJ2-7; 12 nucleotides match TRBD1. Germline CDR1 reads ENHRY; CDR2 reads SYGVKD. V gave up 9 bases and J gave up 1 base; unmatched junction bases: 7. The CDR3 consists of 15 residues.